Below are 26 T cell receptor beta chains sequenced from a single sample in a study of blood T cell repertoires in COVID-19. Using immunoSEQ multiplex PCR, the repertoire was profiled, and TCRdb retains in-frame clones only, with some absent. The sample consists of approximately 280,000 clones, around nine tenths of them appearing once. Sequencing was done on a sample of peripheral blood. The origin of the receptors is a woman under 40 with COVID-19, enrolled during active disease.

The CDR3 coding sequence is TGTGCCAGCAGCCCCGGACAGGAAGGTAGGGAATCACCCCTCCACTTT. The encoded protein is CASSPGQEGRESPLHF. This sequence joins TRBV7-3 and TRBJ1-6; 7 nucleotides agree with TRBD1. This CDR3 spans 16 amino acids. V was clipped by 5 bases and J by 10 bases; unmatched bases: 14. Germline loops: CDR1 SGHTA, CDR2 FQGTGA.

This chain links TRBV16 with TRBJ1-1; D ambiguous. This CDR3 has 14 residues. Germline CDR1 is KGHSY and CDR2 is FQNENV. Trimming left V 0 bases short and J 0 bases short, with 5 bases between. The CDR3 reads CASSQSEMNTEAFF. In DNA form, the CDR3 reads TGTGCCAGCAGCCAATCTGAGATGAACACTGAAGCTTTCTTT.

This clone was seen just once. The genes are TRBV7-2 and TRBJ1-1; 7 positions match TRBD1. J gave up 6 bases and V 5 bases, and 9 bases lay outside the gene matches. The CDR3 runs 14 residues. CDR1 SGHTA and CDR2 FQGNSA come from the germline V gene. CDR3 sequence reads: CASSPDRVSAEAFF. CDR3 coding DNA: TGTGCCAGCAGCCCCGACAGGGTATCCGCTGAAGCTTTCTTT.

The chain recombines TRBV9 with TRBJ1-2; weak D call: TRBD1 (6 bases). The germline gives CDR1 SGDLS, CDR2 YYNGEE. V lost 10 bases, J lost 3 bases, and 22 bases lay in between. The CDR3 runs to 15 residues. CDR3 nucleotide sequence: TGTGCCTCCTCCCGCAGCGGGGGGCAGGACTATGGCTACACCTTC. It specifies CASSRSGGQDYGYTF. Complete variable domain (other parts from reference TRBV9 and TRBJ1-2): DSGVTQTPKHLITATGQRVTLRCSPRSGDLSVYWYQQSLDQGLQFLIQYYNGEERAKGNILERFSAQQFPDLHSELNLSSLELGDSALYFCASSRSGGQDYGYTFGSGTRLTVV.

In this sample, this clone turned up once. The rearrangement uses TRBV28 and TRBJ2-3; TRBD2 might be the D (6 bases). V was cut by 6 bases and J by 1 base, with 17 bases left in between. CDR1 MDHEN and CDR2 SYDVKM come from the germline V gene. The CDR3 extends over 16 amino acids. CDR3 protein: CASSLGGGTRTDTQYF. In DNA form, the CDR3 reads TGTGCCAGCAGCCTGGGAGGTGGGACCCGCACAGATACGCAGTATTTT.

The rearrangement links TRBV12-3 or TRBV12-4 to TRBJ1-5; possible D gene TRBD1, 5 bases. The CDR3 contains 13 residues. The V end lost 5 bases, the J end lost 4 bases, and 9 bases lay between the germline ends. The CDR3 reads CASSPGTNQPQHF. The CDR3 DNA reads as TGTGCCAGCAGTCCCGGGACTAATCAGCCCCAGCATTTT.

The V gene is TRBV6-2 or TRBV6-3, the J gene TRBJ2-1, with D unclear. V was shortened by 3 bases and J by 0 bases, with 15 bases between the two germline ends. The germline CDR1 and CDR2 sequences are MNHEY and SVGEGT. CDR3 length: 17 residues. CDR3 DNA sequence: TGTGCCAGCAGTTATTCCCCGCCCTGGAGCTCCTACAATGAGCAGTTCTTC. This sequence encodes CASSYSPPWSSYNEQFF.

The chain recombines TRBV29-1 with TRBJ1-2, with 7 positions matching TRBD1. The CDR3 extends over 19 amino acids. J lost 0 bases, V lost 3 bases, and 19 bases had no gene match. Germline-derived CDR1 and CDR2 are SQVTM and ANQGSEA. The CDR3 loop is CSVDFSRGTVNPTNYGYTF. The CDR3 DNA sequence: TGCAGCGTTGATTTTTCCCGCGGGACAGTTAACCCTACTAACTATGGCTACACCTTC.

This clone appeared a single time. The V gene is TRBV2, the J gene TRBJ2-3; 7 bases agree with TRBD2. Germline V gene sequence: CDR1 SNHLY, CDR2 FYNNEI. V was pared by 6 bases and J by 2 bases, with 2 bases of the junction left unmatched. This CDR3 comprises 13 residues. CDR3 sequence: CASRGTITDTQYF. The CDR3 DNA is TGTGCCAGCAGAGGGACTATCACAGATACGCAGTATTTT.

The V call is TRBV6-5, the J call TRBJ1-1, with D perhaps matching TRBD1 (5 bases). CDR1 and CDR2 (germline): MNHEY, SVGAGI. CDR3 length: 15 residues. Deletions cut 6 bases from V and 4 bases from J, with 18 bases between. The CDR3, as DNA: TGTGCCAGCAGCAACCCCGGGACTGGTGGCACTGAAGCTTTCTTT. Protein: CASSNPGTGGTEAFF.

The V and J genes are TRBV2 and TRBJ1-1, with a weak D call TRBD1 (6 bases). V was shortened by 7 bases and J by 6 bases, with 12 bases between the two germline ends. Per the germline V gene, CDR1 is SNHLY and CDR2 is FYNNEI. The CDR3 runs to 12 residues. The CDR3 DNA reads TGTGCCAGCACCCGACAGGTCGCTGAAGCTTTCTTT. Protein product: CASTRQVAEAFF.

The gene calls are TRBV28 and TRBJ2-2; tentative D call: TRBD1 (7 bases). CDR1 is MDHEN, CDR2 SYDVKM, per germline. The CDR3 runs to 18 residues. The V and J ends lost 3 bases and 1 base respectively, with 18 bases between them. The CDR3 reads CASSLGPGGRRNTGELFF. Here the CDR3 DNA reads TGTGCCAGCAGTTTGGGCCCAGGGGGGCGGCGGAACACCGGGGAGCTGTTTTTT.

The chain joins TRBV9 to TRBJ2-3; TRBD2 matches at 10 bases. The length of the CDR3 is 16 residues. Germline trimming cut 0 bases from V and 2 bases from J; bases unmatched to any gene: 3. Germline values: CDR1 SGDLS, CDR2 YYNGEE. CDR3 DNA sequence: TGTGCCAGCAGCGTAGGAGGGACTAGCGACACAGATACGCAGTATTTT. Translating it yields CASSVGGTSDTDTQYF.

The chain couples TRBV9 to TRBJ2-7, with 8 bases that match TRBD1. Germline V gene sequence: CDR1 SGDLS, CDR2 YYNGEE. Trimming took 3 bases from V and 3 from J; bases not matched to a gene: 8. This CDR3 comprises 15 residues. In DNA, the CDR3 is TGTGCCAGCAGCGAAAGGACAGGGAGGAGCTACGAGCAGTACTTC. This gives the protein CASSERTGRSYEQYF.

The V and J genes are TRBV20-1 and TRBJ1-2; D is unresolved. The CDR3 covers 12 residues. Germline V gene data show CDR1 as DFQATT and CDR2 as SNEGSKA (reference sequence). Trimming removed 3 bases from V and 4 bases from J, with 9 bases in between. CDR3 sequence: CSASRFFYGYTF. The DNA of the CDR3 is TGCAGTGCTAGTCGGTTTTTCTATGGCTACACCTTC.

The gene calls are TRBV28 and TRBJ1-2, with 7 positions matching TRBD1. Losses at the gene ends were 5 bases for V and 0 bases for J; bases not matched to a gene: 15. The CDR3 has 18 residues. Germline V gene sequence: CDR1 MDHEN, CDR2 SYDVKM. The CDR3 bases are TGTGCCAGCAGTCGACCCGGGACAGCCTGGGGTGCTAACTATGGCTACACCTTC. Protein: CASSRPGTAWGANYGYTF.

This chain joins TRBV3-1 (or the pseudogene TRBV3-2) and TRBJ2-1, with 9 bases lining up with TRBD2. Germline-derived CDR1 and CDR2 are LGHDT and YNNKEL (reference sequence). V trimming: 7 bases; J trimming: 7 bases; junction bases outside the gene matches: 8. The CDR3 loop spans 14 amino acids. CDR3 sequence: CASTGLATSNEQFF. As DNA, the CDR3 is TGTGCCAGCACCGGACTAGCGACGTCTAATGAGCAGTTCTTC.

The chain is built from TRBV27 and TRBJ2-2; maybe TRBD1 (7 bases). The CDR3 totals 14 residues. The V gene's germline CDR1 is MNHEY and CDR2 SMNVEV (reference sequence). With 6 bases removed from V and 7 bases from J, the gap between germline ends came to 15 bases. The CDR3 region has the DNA TGTGCCAGCAGGGCGACAGGGAGGTACGGGGAGCTGTTTTTT. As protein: CASRATGRYGELFF.

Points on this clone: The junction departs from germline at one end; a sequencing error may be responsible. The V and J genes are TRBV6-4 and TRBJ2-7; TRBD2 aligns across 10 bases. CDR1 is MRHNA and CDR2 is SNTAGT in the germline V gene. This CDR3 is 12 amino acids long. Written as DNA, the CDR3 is TGTGCCAGCAGTGAAGGTCAAGGACTAGCGGACTTC. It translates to CASSEGQGLADF.

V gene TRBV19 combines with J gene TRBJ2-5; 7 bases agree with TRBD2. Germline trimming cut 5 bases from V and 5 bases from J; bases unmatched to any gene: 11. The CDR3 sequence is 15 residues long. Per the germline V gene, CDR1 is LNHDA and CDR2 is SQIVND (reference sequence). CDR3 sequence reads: CASSVQREGWETQYF. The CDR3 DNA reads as TGTGCCAGTAGTGTCCAGCGGGAAGGGTGGGAGACCCAGTACTTC.

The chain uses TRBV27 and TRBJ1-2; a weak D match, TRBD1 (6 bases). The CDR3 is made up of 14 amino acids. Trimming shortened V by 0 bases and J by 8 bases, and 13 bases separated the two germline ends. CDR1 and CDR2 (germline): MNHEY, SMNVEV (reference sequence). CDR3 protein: CASSLSGRGGGYTF. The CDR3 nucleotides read TGTGCCAGCAGTTTATCGGGGCGGGGGGGCGGCTACACCTTC.

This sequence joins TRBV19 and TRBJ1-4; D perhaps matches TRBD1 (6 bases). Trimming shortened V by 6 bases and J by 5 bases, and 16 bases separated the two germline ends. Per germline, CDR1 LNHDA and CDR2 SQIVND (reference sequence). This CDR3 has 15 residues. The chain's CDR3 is CASSLRGSSNEKLFF. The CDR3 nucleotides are TGTGCCAGTAGCCTGAGGGGGTCCTCAAATGAAAAACTGTTTTTT.

CDR3 DNA sequence: TGTGCCAGCAGTTCCTCCGGGACAGGTCGTTATGGCTACACCTTC. Translated, it gives CASSSSGTGRYGYTF. The chain has TRBV28 and TRBJ1-2; 8 nucleotides agree with TRBD1. The V gene's germline CDR1 is MDHEN and CDR2 SYDVKM. Trimming removed 4 bases from V and 5 bases from J; junction bases left unmatched: 9. The CDR3 is made up of 15 amino acids.

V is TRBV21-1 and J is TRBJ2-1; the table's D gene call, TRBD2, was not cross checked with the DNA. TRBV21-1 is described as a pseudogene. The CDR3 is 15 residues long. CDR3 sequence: CASSKSEGPTDEQFF. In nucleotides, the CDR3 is TGTGCCAGCAGCAAATCGGAGGGCCCGACGGATGAGCAGTTCTTC.

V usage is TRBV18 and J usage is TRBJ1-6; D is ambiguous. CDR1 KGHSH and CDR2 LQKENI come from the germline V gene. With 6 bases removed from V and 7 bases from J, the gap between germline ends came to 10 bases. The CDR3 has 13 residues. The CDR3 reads CASSPGGNSPLHF. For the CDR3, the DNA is TGTGCCAGCTCTCCAGGCGGGAATTCACCCCTCCACTTT.

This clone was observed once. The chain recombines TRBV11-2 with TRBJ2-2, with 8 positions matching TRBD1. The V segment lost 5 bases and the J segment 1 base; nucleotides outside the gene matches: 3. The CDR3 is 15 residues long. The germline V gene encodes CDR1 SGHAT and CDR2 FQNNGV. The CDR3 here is CASSPGQGNTGELFF. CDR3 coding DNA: TGTGCCAGCAGCCCTGGACAGGGGAACACCGGGGAGCTGTTTTTT. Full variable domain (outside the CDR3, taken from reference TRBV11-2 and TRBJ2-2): EAGVAQSPRYKIIEKRQSVAFWCNPISGHATLYWYQQILGQGPKLLIQFQNNGVVDDSQLPKDRFSAERLKGVDSTLKIQPAKLEDSAVYLCASSPGQGNTGELFFGEGSRLTVL.